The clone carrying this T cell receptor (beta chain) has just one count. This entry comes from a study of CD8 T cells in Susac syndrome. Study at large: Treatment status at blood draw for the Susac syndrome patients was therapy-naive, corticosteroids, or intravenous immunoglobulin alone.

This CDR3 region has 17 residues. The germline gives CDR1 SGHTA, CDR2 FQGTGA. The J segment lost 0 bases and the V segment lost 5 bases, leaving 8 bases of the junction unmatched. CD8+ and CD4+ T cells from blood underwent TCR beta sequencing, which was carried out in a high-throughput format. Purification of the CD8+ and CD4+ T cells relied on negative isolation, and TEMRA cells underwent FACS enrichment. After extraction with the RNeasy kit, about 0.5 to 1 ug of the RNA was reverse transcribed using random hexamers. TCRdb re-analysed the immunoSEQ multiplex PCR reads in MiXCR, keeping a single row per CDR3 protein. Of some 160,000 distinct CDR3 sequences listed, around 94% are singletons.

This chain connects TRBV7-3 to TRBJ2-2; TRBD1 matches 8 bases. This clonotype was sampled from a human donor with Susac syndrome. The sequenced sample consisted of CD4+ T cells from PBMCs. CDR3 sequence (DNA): TGTGCCAGCAGCCCCAGGGGGACAGGCGCGAACACCGGGGAGCTGTTTTTT. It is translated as CASSPRGTGANTGELFF.